This T cell receptor beta chain was sequenced in a study of CD8+ T cells in alopecia areata. General study points: Uncertain still, given a single nonresponder, is whether baseline CD8+ expansion links to response.

The treatment here: oral pan-JAK inhibitor, 5-10 mg twice daily. PBMCs yielded sorted CD4+ and CD8+ T cells. The authors extracted RNA and reverse transcribed it into cDNA as the sequencing template. The assay was immunoSEQ multiplex PCR, and TCRdb's table has in-frame clones only and misses some. The sample has about 100,000 clones, 50% to 60% seen once. V lost 4 bases to trimming and J lost 0 bases, with 8 bases between them. The CDR3 covers 14 residues. CDR1 and CDR2 (germline): ENHRY, SYGVKD. This clone was seen a few times. Antigen: not known. Material: CD8+ T cells sorted from blood, obtained at roughly week 58, from a patient treated with tofacitinib. The chain uses TRBV10-3 and TRBJ2-3, with no clear D. The TCR was taken from a human donor with alopecia areata. CDR3 nucleotides: TGTGCCATCAGTGCGGTGGTTAGCACAGATACGCAGTATTTT. Protein sequence: CAISAVVSTDTQYF.